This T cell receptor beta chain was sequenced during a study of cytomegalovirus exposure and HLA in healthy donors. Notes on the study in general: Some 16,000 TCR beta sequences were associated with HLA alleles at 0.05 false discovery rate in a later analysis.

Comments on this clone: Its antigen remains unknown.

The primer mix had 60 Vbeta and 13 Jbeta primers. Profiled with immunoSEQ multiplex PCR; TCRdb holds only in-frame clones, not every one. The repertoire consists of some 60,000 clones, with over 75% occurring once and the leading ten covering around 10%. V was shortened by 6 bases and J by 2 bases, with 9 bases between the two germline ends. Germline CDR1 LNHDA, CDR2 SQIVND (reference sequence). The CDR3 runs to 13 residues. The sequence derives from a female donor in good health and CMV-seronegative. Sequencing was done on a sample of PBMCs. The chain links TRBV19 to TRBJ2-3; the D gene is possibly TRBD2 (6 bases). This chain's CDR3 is CASSRTNTDTQYF. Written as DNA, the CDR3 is TGTGCCAGTAGCCGGACTAACACAGATACGCAGTATTTT. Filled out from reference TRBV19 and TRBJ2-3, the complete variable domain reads DGGITQSPKYLFRKEGQNVTLSCEQNLNHDAMYWYRQDPGQGLRLIYYSQIVNDFQKGDIAEGYSVSREKKESFPLTVTSAQKNPTAFYLCASSRTNTDTQYFGPGTRLTVL.